This TCR beta chain was identified in a study of OX40 agonist ivuxolimab in advanced cancers. Whole-study context: At 0.01 to 10 mg/kg, ivuxolimab was administered intravenously to patients every 2 weeks.

The CDR3 totals 14 residues. Trimming cost V 4 bases and J 7 bases; bases outside gene matches: 9. The germline V gene has CDR1 SGHRS and CDR2 YFSETQ. The data were produced by immunoSEQ multiplex PCR, yet TCRdb's version contains in-frame clones alone and is incomplete. The sample has roughly 79,000 clones; approximately 80% are singletons. This clone has just one count. Exclusion of a patient followed from autoimmune disease history or systemic immunosuppression. The source material was CD4+ or CD8+ T cells sorted from blood, sampled in a trial of the OX40 agonist ivuxolimab. This TCR was sampled from an adult with an advanced solid tumor such as melanoma, head and neck, liver or kidney cancer. The rearrangement uses TRBV5-1 and TRBJ1-1, with 8 bases lining up with TRBD1. CDR3 amino acids: CASSPGQAYFEAFF. The CDR3 DNA follows: TGCGCCAGCAGCCCGGGACAGGCTTACTTTGAAGCTTTCTTT.